This T cell receptor beta chain originates from a study of identical twins. A universal primer site came from template switching; cDNA carried unique molecular identifiers. Via MiXCR, TCRdb re-called the 5' RACE reads, giving one row per CDR3 protein. The sample contains 600,000 to 800,000 distinct CDR3 sequences, about 20% of which appear only once. V was pared by 0 bases and J by 6 bases, with 10 bases between. There are 13 residues in the CDR3. Germline V gives CDR1 SGHRS, CDR2 YFSETQ. This clonotype has ten or more counts. Healthy Caucasian individuals made up all the donors. The data also belong to a second study, concerning T cells expressing NK-cell markers. In that study: Sorted CD3+CD56+NKG2C+, CD3+CD56+NKG2C- and CD3+CD56-NKG2C+ T cells supplied TCR beta repertoires.

The receptor was isolated from a woman aged 18-30 years in good health. The sequencing sample was made of PBMCs. The chain couples TRBV5-1 to TRBJ2-7; D unresolved. The CDR3 here is CASSLAEVPEQYF. The CDR3, as DNA: TGCGCCAGCAGCTTGGCCGAAGTCCCCGAGCAGTACTTC.